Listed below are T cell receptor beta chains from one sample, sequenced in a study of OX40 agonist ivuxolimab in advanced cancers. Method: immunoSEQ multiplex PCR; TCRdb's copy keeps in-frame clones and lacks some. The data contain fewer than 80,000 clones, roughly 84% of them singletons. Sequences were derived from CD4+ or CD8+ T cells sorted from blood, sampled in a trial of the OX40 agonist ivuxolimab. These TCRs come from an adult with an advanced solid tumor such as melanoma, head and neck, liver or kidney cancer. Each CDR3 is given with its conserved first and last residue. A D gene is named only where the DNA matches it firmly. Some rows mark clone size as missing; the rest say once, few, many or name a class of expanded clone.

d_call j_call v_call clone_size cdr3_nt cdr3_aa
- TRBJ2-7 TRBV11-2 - TGTGCCAGCAGCTTAGATGGAGGGACTCACGACTCCTACGAGCAGTACTTC CASSLDGGTHDSYEQYF
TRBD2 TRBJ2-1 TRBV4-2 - TGTGCCAGCAGCCTCCTAGCGGGATGGAACAATGAGCAGTTCTTC CASSLLAGWNNEQFF
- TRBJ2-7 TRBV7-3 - TGTGCCAGCAGCACCCGACAGGGAGGCGAGCAGTACTTC CASSTRQGGEQYF
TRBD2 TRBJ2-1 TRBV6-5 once TGTGCCAGCAGTTGGACTAGCGGGGGCTCCTACAATGAGCAGTTCTTC CASSWTSGGSYNEQFF
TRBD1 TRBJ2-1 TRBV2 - TGTGCCAGCGGGAAACCGGGACAGACTTCTAATGAGCAGTTCTTC CASGKPGQTSNEQFF
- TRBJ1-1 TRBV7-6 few TGTGCCAGCAGTGTACAGGTGAACACTGAAGCTTTCTTT CASSVQVNTEAFF
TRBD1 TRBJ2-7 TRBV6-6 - TGTGCCAGCGGTGACAGGGGGAGGCCCTACGAGCAGTACTTC CASGDRGRPYEQYF
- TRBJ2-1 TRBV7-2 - TGTGCCAGCAGCTTCGGGGGTGCCTACAATGAGCAGTTCTTC CASSFGGAYNEQFF
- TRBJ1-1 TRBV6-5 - TGTGCCAGCAGTTACCTCCGACGGACCAACACTGAAGCTTTCTTT CASSYLRRTNTEAFF
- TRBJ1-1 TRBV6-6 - TGTGCCAGCAGTTACTCCGGGGGCGAGAAGAACACTGAAGCTTTCTTT CASSYSGGEKNTEAFF
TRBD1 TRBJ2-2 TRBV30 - TGTGCCTGGAGTGTCACAGGGGGCACCGGGGAGCTGTTTTTT CAWSVTGGTGELFF
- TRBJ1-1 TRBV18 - TGTGCCAGCTTTCTGACAGCGACATCTGAAGCTTTCTTT CASFLTATSEAFF
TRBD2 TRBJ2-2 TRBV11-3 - TGTGCCAGCAGCAAGTGGGGACTAGTAAACACCGGGGAGCTGTTTTTT CASSKWGLVNTGELFF
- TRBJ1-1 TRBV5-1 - TGCGCCAGCAGCTTGGAGGGGCGTTACACTGAAGCTTTCTTT CASSLEGRYTEAFF
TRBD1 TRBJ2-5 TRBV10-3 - TGTGCCATCAGGCCCTATAAGGGACAGGGGGCTCAAGAGACCCAGTACTTC CAIRPYKGQGAQETQYF
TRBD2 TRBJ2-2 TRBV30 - TGTGCCTGTGGCAAAGGGACTAGCGGAACCACCGGGGAGCTGTTTTTT CACGKGTSGTTGELFF
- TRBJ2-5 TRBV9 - TGTGCCAGCAGCATAGGACAAGAGACCCAGTACTTC CASSIGQETQYF
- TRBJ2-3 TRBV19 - TGTGCCAGTAGTATTCCCCAGTTCACAGATACGCAGTATTTT CASSIPQFTDTQYF
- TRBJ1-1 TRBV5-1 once TGCGCCAGCAGCCCCATCACAGTGAACACTGAAGCTTTCTTT CASSPITVNTEAFF
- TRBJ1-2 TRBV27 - TGTGCCAGCAGTTACGGACAGAACTATGGCTACACCTTC CASSYGQNYGYTF
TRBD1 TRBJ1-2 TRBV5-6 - TGTGCCAGCAGCTTGGCCCCGGGACAGGGAGGAGTCGGCTACACCTTC CASSLAPGQGGVGYTF
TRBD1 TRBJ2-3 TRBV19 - TGTGCCAGTAGTACCGGACAGGTACTCACAGATACGCAGTATTTT CASSTGQVLTDTQYF
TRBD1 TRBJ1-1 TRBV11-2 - TGTGCCAGCAGCTCCTACAGGGGGCGAAGGATGAACACTGAAGCTTTCTTT CASSSYRGRRMNTEAFF
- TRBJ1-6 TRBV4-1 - TGCGCCAGCAGCCAACAGGCTGACGGAAGCTCCTATAATTCACCCCTCCACTTT CASSQQADGSSYNSPLHF
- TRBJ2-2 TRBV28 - TGTGCCAGCAGTTTAGGGGCGAACACCGGGGAGCTGTTTTTT CASSLGANTGELFF
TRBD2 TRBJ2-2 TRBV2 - TGTGCCAGCAGTGACGGGGGGGCCGGCACCGGGGAGCTGTTTTTT CASSDGGAGTGELFF
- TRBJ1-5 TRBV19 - TGTGCCAGTACCTCGAATTGGGCCCAAGATCAGCCCCAGCATTTT CASTSNWAQDQPQHF
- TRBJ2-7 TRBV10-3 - TGTGCCATCAGTGAAAAAAGCTACGAGCAGTACTTC CAISEKSYEQYF
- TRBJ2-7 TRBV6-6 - TGTGCCAGCTTAGACGAGCAGTACTTC CASLDEQYF
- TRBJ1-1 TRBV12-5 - TGTGCTAGTGGTTTGGTACTTGGAGGGGTTTGGACTGAAGCTTTCTTT CASGLVLGGVWTEAFF
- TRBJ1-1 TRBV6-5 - TGTGCCAGCACTAAGGGGCTGACTAACACTGAAGCTTTCTTT CASTKGLTNTEAFF
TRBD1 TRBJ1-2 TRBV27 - TGTGCCAGCAGTAAAGTGCCGCAGGGGGACTATGGCTACACCTTC CASSKVPQGDYGYTF
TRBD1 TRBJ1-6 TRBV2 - TGTGCCAGCAGCCCACAAACAGGGGGCGAATCACCCCTCCACTTT CASSPQTGGESPLHF
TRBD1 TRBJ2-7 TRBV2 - TGTGCCAGCAGTGAAAGAGGACAGGGGCGGAGGGAGTACTTC CASSERGQGRREYF
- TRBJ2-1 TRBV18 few TGTGCCAGCTCACCAAAGAGGTCGGGGGTTGCTGGGAATGAGCAGTTCTTC CASSPKRSGVAGNEQFF
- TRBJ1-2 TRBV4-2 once TGTGCCAGCAGCCAAGCTTTTCCAGATAACTATGGCTACACCTTC CASSQAFPDNYGYTF
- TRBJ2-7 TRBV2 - TGTGCCAGCAGTGGTAATAGGAAAAACAACTACGAGCAGTACTTC CASSGNRKNNYEQYF